This is a list of T cell receptor beta chains from one sample in a study of shared clonotypes between healthy human individuals. Only in-frame clones appear in the TCRdb table, and some are missing; sequencing was by immunoSEQ multiplex PCR. This table has about 2.4 million clones, 90% to 95% appearing once. Sequencing was performed on naive CD4+ T cells from PBMCs. These receptors all come from a man between 18 and 35 years old in good health. Some clones in this sample may be carry-over from other donors' samples. The CDR3 runs from the conserved cysteine through the conserved F or W. D genes are given only for firm matches. Clone size is stated in some rows and not others, as once, few, many or a class when expanded.

V	D	length	J	size	DNA	CDR3
TRBV6-1	.	12	TRBJ2-7	.	TGTGCCAGTCGGCTGGATACCTACGAGCAGTACTTC	CASRLDTYEQYF
TRBV2	.	14	TRBJ2-1	.	TGTGCCAGCAGTGACCGGGACGGAAGAAATGAGCAGTTCTTC	CASSDRDGRNEQFF
TRBV15	TRBD2	17	TRBJ2-5	.	TGTGCCACCAGCAGAGGTGCCCGGGGGGGTATCCACGAGACCCAGTACTTC	CATSRGARGGIHETQYF
TRBV4-3	.	17	TRBJ2-1	.	TGCGCCAGCAGCCAATCGTGGCGGGCCCTATCAGGGAATGAGCAGTTCTTC	CASSQSWRALSGNEQFF
TRBV5-1	.	15	TRBJ1-2	.	TGCGCCAGCAGCTTGGGGGGGCCCCGGCAGGGCCGCTACACCTTC	CASSLGGPRQGRYTF
TRBV2	TRBD1	15	TRBJ2-7	.	TGTGCCAGCAGCGAGCGGACAGGGAGCTCCTACGAGCAGTACTTC	CASSERTGSSYEQYF
TRBV29-1	TRBD1	14	TRBJ2-2	.	TGCAGCGTTGAGTCAGGGGGCGGCACCGGGGAGCTGTTTTTT	CSVESGGGTGELFF
TRBV28	TRBD1	15	TRBJ1-5	.	TGTGCCGCAGGTCCAGGGACAGGGGGGCATCAGCCCCAGCATTTT	CAAGPGTGGHQPQHF
TRBV11-2	.	15	TRBJ1-4	.	TGTGCCAGCAGCTCCCCCCGCAGGGGCGGTGAAAAACTGTTTTTT	CASSSPRRGGEKLFF
TRBV21-1	.	15	TRBJ2-5	.	TGTGCCAGCAGCGGAAGAGGGACAGGGTACGAGACCCAGTACTTC	CASSGRGTGYETQYF
TRBV29-1	.	13	TRBJ1-1	few	TGCAGCGTTGAAGAGCAGGCGGGGACTGAAGCTTTCTTT	CSVEEQAGTEAFF
TRBV5-1	TRBD1	16	TRBJ2-5	.	TGCGCCAGCAGCTTGGACGTGACAGGGTTCGGGGAGACCCAGTACTTC	CASSLDVTGFGETQYF
TRBV29-1	TRBD2	14	TRBJ2-1	.	TGCAGCGCCGAGGGGCGGGAGGGGTACAATGAGCAGTTCTTC	CSAEGREGYNEQFF
TRBV28	TRBD1	16	TRBJ1-1	.	TGTGCCAGCAGGGGGACAGGGGGGGGTCGTTGGACTGAAGCTTTCTTT	CASRGTGGGRWTEAFF
TRBV18	TRBD2	16	TRBJ2-1	.	TGTGCCAGCTCACCCCTAGGGCGGGGGGGGACGGCTGAGCAGTTCTTC	CASSPLGRGGTAEQFF
TRBV30	.	15	TRBJ2-1	.	TGTGCCTGGAGTGTAGGGTCTCTTCCCAGAAGGGAGCAGTTCTTC	CAWSVGSLPRREQFF
TRBV5-6	.	16	TRBJ2-2	.	TGTGCCAGCAGCTCGGGTCCATCCCCGAACACCGGGGAGCTGTTTTTT	CASSSGPSPNTGELFF
TRBV5-4	.	13	TRBJ2-7	.	TGTGCCAGCAGCACTGCATTGAGTATGGAGCAGTACTTC	CASSTALSMEQYF
TRBV7-3	.	13	TRBJ2-2	.	TGTGCCAGCAGTCGAATAGGCTCCGGGGAGCTGTTTTTT	CASSRIGSGELFF